The source of this T cell receptor beta chain is a study of blood T cell repertoires in COVID-19. In the study overall: There were acute and convalescent COVID-19 samples, and they came from the United States, Italy and Spain.

Seattle cases were enrolled at active infection and followed longitudinally. Trimming left V 7 bases short and J 1 base short, with 10 bases between. This CDR3 has 13 amino acids. Measured with immunoSEQ multiplex PCR; TCRdb has only the in-frame clones, and not every one. The sample consists of hundreds of thousands of clones, about 91% of them appearing once. The gene calls are TRBV12-3 or TRBV12-4 and TRBJ1-1; no firm D call. What was sequenced was peripheral blood. The sequence was collected from a woman younger than 45 with COVID-19, enrolled during active disease. CDR3 in DNA: TGTGCCAGCACTACCTTATCGAACACTGAAGCTTTCTTT. It codes for CASTTLSNTEAFF.